This TCR beta chain originates from a study of blood T cell repertoires in COVID-19. About the research overall: The analysed material was cDNA or gDNA that came from T cells, B-cell-depleted T cells, or PBMCs.

J gave up 2 bases and V 1 base, and 5 bases lay outside the gene matches. Germline V gene data show CDR1 as LGHNA and CDR2 as YNFKEQ. This CDR3 contains 17 residues. Measured with immunoSEQ multiplex PCR; TCRdb has only the in-frame clones, and not every one. The sample lists roughly 78,000 clones; around 80% were seen once. This chain joins TRBV4-2 and TRBJ2-5, with TRBD2 identical over 12 bases. The receptor comes from a man aged 50-59 years with COVID-19, enrolled during active disease. The specimen was peripheral blood. The CDR3, as DNA: TGTGCCAGCAGCCAAGTTCCTAGCGGGGGGGGACAAGAGACCCAGTACTTC. Its translation is CASSQVPSGGGQETQYF.